This T cell receptor (beta chain) was retrieved from a study of identical twins. TCRdb analysed the 5' RACE reads with MiXCR anew, one entry per CDR3 protein. Found here are around 280,000 distinct CDR3 sequences, more than 6.5% of them singletons; the top ten hold about 2.1%. On this clonotype itself: The antigen is undetermined. Sequence at one end of the junction differs from germline and may be a read error.

Broader study findings: Fewer insertions marked abundant cord blood beta clonotypes; young adult naive trended weakly, memory not at all.

The CDR3 sequence is 13 residues long. The sample was also linked to a second study, of yellow fever vaccine responses in identical twins.

The genes are TRBV12-3 or TRBV12-4 and TRBJ2-1; unclear D gene. The clonotype originates from a woman aged 18-35 years in good health. Sample: memory (CD45RO+) T cells sorted from blood. The CDR3 loop reads CAGSFFGGNEQFF. CDR3 in DNA: TGTGCCGGCAGTTTTTTTGGCGGCAATGAGCAGTTCTTC.